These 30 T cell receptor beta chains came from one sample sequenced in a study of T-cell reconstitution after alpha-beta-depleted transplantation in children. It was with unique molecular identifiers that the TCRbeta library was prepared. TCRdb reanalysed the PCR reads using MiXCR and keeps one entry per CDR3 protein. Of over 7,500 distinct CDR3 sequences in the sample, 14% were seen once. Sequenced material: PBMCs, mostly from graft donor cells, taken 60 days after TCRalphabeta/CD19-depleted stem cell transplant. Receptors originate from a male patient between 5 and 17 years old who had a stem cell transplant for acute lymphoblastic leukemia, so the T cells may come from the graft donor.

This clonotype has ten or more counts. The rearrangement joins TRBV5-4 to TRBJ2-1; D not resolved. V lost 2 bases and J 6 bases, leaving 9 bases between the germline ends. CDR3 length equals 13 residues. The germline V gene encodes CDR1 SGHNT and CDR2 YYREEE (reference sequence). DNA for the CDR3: TGTGCCAGCAGCTTCCCCCTCATCAATGAGCAGTTCTTC. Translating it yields CASSFPLINEQFF. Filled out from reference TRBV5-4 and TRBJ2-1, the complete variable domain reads ETGVTQSPTHLIKTRGQQVTLRCSSQSGHNTVSWYQQALGQGPQFIFQYYREEENGRGNFPPRFSGLQFPNYSSELNVNALELDDSALYLCASSFPLINEQFFGPGTRLTVL.

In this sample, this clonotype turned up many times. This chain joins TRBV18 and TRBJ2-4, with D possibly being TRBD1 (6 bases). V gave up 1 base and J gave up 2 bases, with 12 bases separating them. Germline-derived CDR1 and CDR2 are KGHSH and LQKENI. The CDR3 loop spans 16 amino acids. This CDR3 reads CASSPLLQGSKNIQYF. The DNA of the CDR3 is TGTGCCAGCTCACCACTTCTTCAGGGGTCCAAAAACATTCAGTACTTC.

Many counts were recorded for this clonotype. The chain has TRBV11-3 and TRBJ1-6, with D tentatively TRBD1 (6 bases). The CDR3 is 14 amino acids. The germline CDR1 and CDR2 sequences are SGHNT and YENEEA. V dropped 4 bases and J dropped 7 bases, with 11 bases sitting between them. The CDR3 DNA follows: TGTGCCAGCAGCTCGCAGGGGACGAATTCACCCCTCCACTTT. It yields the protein CASSSQGTNSPLHF.

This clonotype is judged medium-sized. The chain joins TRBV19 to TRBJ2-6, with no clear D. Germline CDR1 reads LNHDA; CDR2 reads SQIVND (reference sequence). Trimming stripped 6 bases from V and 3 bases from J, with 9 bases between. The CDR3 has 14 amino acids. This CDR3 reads CASRKPGGANVLTF. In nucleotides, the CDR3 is TGTGCCAGTAGGAAACCTGGTGGGGCCAACGTCCTGACTTTC.

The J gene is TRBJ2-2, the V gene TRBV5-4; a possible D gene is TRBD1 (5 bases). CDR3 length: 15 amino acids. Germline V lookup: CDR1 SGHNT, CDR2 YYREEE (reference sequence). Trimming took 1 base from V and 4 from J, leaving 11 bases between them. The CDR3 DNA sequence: TGTGCCAGCAGCTTGAGCAGGGCGGTCACCGGGGAGCTGTTTTTT. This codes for CASSLSRAVTGELFF.

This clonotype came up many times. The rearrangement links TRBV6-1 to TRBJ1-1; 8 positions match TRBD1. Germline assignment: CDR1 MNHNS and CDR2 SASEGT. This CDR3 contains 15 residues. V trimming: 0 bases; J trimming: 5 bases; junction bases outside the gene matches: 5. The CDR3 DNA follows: TGTGCCAGCAGTGAAGCCTGGACAGGGTGGACTGAAGCTTTCTTT. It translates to CASSEAWTGWTEAFF.

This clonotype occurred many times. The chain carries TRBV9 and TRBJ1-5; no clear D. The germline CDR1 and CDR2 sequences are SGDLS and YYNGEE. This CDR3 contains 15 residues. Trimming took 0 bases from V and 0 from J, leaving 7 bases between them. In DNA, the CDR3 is TGTGCCAGCAGCGTAGAGGGAAATAGCAATCAGCCCCAGCATTTT. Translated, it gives CASSVEGNSNQPQHF.

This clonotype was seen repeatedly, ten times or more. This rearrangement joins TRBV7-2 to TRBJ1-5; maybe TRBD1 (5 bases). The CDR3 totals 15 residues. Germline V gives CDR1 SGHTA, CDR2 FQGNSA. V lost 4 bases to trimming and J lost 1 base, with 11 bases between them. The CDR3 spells CASSSGRMSNQPQHF. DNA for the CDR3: TGTGCCAGCAGCTCGGGACGGATGAGCAATCAGCCCCAGCATTTT. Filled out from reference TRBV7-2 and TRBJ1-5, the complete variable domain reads GAGVSQSPSNKVTEKGKDVELRCDPISGHTALYWYRQSLGQGLEFLIYFQGNSAPDKSGLPSDRFSAERTGGSVSTLTIQRTQQEDSAVYLCASSSGRMSNQPQHFGDGTRLSIL.

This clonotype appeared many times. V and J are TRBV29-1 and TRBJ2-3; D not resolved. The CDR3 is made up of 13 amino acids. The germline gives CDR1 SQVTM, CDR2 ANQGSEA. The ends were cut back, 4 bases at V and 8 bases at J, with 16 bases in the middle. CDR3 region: CSVGFPHSGTQYF. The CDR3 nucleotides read TGCAGCGTTGGGTTCCCACACAGTGGTACGCAGTATTTT.

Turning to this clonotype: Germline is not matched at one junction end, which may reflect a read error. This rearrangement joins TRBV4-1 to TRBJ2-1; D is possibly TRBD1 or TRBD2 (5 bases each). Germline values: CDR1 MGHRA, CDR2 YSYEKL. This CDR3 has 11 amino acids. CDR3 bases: TGCGCCAGCAGCCAAGATGGCCGGGGCGTCTTC. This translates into CASSQDGRGVF.

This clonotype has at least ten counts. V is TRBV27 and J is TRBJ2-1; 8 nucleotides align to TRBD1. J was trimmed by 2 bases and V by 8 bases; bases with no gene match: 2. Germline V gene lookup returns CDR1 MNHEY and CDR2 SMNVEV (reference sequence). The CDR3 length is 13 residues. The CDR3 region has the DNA TGTGCCAGCGGGACAGGTCCCTACAATGAGCAGTTCTTC. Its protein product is CASGTGPYNEQFF.

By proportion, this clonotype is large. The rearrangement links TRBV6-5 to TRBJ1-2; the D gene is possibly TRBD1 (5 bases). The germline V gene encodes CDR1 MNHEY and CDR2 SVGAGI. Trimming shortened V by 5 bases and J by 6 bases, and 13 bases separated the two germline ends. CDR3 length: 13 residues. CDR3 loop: CASSPQGIHGYTF. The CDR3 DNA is TGTGCCAGCAGTCCTCAGGGAATCCATGGCTACACCTTC.

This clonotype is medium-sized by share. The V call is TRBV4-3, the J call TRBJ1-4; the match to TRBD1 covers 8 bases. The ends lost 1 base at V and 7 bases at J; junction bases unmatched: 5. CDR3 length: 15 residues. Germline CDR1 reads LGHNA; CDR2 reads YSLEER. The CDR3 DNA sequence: TGCGCCAGCAGCCAAGTTTTCGGGACAGGTGAAAAACTGTTTTTT. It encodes CASSQVFGTGEKLFF.

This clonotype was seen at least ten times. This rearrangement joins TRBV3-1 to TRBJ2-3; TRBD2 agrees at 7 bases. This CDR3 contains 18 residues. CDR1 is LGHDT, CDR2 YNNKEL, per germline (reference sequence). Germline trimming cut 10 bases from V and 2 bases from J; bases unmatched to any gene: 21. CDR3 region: CAICPGLAAQWYTDTQYF. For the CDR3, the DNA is TGTGCCATCTGCCCTGGTCTAGCGGCTCAGTGGTACACAGATACGCAGTATTTT.

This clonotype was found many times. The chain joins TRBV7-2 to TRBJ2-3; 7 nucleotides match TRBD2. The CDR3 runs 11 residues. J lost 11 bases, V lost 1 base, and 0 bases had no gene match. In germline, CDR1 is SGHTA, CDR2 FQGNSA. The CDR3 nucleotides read TGTGCCAGCAGCTTAGGGACTAGGCAGTATTTT. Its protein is CASSLGTRQYF.

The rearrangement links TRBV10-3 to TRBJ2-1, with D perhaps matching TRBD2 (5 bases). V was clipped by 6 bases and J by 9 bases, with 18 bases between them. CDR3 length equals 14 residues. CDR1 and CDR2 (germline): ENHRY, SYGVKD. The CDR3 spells CAISPGLLAGEQFF. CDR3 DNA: TGTGCCATCAGCCCCGGGCTCCTCGCGGGTGAGCAGTTCTTC.

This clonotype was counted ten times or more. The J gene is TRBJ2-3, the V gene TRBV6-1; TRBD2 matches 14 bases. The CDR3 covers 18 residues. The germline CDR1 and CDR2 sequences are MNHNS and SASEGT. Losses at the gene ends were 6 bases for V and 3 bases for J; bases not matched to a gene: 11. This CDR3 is CASREARTSGRFTDTQYF. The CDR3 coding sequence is TGTGCCAGCAGAGAGGCCCGGACTAGCGGGAGGTTTACAGATACGCAGTATTTT.

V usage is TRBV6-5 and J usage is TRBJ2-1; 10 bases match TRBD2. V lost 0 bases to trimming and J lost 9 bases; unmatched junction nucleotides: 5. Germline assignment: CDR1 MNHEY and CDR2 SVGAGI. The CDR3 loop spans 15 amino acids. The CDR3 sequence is CASSYSAGGPGEQFF. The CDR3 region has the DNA TGTGCCAGCAGTTACTCAGCGGGAGGGCCCGGTGAGCAGTTCTTC.

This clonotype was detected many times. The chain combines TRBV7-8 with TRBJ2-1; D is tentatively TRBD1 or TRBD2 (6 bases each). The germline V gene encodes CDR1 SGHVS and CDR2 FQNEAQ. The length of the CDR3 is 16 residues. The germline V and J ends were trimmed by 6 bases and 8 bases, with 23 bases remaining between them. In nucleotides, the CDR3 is TGTGCCAGCAGACCGAGGGGGGCCTCTGGATTCTATGAGCAGTTCTTC. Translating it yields CASRPRGASGFYEQFF.

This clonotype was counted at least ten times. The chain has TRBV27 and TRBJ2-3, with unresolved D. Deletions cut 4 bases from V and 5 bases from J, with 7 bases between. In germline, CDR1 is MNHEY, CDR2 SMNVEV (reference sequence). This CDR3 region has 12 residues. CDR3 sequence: CASSSTGDTQYF. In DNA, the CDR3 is TGTGCCAGCAGTTCTACGGGAGATACGCAGTATTTT.

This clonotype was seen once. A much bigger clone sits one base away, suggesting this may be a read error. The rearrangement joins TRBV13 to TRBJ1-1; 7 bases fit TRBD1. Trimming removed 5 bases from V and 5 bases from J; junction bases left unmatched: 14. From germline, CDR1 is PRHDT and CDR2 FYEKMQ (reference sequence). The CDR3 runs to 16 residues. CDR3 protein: CASSDPFDRERTEAFF. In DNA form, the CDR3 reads TGTGCCAGCAGCGACCCCTTTGACAGGGAGCGAACTGAAGCTTTCTTT.

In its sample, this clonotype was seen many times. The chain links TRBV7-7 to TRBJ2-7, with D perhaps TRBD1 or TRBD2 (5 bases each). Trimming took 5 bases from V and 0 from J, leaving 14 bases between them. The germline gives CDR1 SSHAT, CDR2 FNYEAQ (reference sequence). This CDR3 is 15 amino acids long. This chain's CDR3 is CASSLGTESSYEQYF. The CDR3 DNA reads TGTGCCAGCAGCCTAGGGACGGAGAGCTCCTACGAGCAGTACTTC. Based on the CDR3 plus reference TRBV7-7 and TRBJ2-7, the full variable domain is GAGVSQSPRYKVTKRGQDVTLRCDPISSHATLYWYQQALGQGPEFLTYFNYEAQPDKSGLPSDRFSAERPEGSISTLTIQRTEQRDSAMYRCASSLGTESSYEQYFGPGTRLTVT.

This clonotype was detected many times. The CDR3 loop reads CASSPRWGNTQYF. Here the CDR3 DNA reads TGCGCCAGCAGCCCTCGATGGGGCAATACGCAGTATTTT. The V gene is TRBV4-1, the J gene TRBJ2-3; D might be TRBD1 (5 bases). V was trimmed by 4 bases and J by 7 bases, leaving 12 bases between them. CDR1 and CDR2 from the germline V gene are MGHRA and YSYEKL. The CDR3 covers 13 residues.

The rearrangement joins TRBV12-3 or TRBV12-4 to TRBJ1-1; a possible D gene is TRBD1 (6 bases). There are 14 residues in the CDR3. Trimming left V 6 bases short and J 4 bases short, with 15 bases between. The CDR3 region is CASSHRDPSTEAFF. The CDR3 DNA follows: TGTGCCAGCAGCCACAGGGATCCCTCCACTGAAGCTTTCTTT.

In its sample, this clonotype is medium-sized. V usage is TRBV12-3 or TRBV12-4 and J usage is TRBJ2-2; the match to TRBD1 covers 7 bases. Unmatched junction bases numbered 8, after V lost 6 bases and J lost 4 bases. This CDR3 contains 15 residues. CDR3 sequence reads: CASSPGQASTGELFF. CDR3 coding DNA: TGTGCCAGCAGCCCAGGACAGGCTAGCACCGGGGAGCTGTTTTTT.

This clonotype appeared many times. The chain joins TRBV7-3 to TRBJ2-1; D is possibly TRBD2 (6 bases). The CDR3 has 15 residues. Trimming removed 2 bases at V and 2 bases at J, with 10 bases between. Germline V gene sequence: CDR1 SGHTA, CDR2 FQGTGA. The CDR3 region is CASSLWRAPYNEQFF. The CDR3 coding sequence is TGTGCCAGCAGCTTATGGAGGGCCCCCTACAATGAGCAGTTCTTC.

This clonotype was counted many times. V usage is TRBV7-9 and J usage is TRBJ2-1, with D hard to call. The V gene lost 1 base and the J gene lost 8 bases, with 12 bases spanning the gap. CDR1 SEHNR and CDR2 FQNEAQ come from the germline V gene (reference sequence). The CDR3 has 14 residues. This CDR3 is CASSLVAPRDEQFF. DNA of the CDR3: TGTGCCAGCAGCTTAGTGGCCCCTAGGGATGAGCAGTTCTTC.

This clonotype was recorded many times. CDR3 sequence (DNA): TGCGCCAGCAGCTTGCCGAGCACAGATACGCAGTATTTT. Translating it yields CASSLPSTDTQYF. V usage is TRBV5-1 and J usage is TRBJ2-3; D is undetermined. Germline CDR1 is SGHRS and CDR2 is YFSETQ. The length of the CDR3 is 13 residues. The V end lost 1 base, the J end lost 0 bases, and 3 bases lay between the germline ends.

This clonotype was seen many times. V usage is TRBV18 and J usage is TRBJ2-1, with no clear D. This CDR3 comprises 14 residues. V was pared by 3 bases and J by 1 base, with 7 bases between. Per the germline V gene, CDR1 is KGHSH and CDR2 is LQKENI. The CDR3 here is CASSPRGSYNEQFF. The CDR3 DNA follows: TGTGCCAGCTCACCGCGCGGATCCTACAATGAGCAGTTCTTC.

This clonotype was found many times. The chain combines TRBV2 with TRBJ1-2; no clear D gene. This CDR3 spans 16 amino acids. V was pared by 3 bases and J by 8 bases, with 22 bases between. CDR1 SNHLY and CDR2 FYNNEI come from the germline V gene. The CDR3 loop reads CASSELMGSGRKGYTF. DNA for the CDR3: TGTGCCAGCAGTGAGCTAATGGGATCCGGGAGAAAAGGCTACACCTTC.